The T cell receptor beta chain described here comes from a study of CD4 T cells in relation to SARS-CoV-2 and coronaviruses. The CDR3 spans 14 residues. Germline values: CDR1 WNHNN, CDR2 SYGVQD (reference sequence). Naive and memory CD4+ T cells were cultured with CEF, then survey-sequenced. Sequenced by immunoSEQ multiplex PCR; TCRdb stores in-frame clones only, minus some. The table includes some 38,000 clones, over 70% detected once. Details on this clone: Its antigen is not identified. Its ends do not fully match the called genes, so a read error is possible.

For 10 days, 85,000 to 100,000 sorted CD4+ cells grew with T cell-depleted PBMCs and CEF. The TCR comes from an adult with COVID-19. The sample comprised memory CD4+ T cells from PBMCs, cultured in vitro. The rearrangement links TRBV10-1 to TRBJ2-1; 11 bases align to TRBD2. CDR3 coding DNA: TGCGCCAGCAGCGGGACTAGCGGTTACAATGAGCAATTCTTC. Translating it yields CASSGTSGYNEQFF.